The 6 T cell receptor beta chains given below trace back to one sample, sequenced in a study of cytomegalovirus exposure and HLA in healthy donors. The PCR used 60 Vbeta and 13 Jbeta primers. The assay was immunoSEQ multiplex PCR, and TCRdb's table has in-frame clones only and misses some. The sample has roughly 160,000 clones, 75% to 90% seen once; the top ten hold about 2%. What was sequenced was PBMCs. The receptors here all came from a male donor in good health and CMV-seronegative.

The CDR3: CASSQQQGGNQPQHF. The DNA for the CDR3 is TGCGCCAGCAGCCAGCAACAGGGGGGCAATCAGCCCCAGCATTTT. The rearrangement uses TRBV4-1 and TRBJ1-5; TRBD1 aligns across 8 bases. CDR3 length: 15 amino acids. From germline, CDR1 is MGHRA and CDR2 YSYEKL. V lost 3 bases, J lost 2 bases, and 3 bases stayed unmatched.

J is TRBJ2-2 and V is TRBV9; 7 nucleotides agree with TRBD1. Germline loops: CDR1 SGDLS, CDR2 YYNGEE. The J segment lost 4 bases and the V segment lost 1 base, leaving 7 bases of the junction unmatched. The CDR3 has 16 amino acids. The CDR3 nucleotides read TGTGCCAGCAGCGTATGGGACAGAACCCGCACCGGGGAGCTGTTTTTT. It specifies CASSVWDRTRTGELFF. Combining the CDR3 with reference TRBV9 and TRBJ2-2 gives the whole variable domain DSGVTQTPKHLITATGQRVTLRCSPRSGDLSVYWYQQSLDQGLQFLIQYYNGEERAKGNILERFSAQQFPDLHSELNLSSLELGDSALYFCASSVWDRTRTGELFFGEGSRLTVL.

V gene TRBV5-1 combines with J gene TRBJ1-2; a possible D gene is TRBD1 (5 bases). Germline V gene data show CDR1 as SGHRS and CDR2 as YFSETQ. This CDR3 comprises 12 residues. With 7 bases removed from V and 13 bases from J, the gap between germline ends came to 20 bases. CDR3 nucleotide sequence: TGCGCCAGCTTCTACGGGCAGGGATCTCCCACCTTC. Protein product: CASFYGQGSPTF.

This rearrangement joins TRBV6-1 to TRBJ2-5, with D perhaps matching TRBD1 (6 bases). V was shortened by 8 bases and J by 2 bases, with 15 bases between the two germline ends. Germline-derived CDR1 and CDR2 are MNHNS and SASEGT. This CDR3 has 14 residues. CDR3 region: CASGGEKSQETQYF. The CDR3, as DNA: TGTGCCAGCGGGGGCGAAAAGTCACAAGAGACCCAGTACTTC.

V usage is TRBV9 and J usage is TRBJ1-1, with D uncertain. This CDR3 has 14 amino acids. Looked up from germline, CDR1 is SGDLS and CDR2 is YYNGEE. Trimming cost V 3 bases and J 2 bases, with 11 bases left between them. CDR3 sequence reads: CASSAMTSNTEAFF. The CDR3 nucleotides read TGTGCCAGCAGCGCAATGACAAGCAACACTGAAGCTTTCTTT.

This rearrangement joins TRBV5-6 to TRBJ1-2, with 11 bases that match TRBD1. Germline-derived CDR1 and CDR2 are SGHDT and YYEEEE. The CDR3 is 15 residues long. Trimming removed 7 bases from V and 1 base from J; junction bases left unmatched: 6. The CDR3 DNA is TGTGCCAGCGGTCGGACAGGGGGCGTTAACTATGGCTACACCTTC. As protein: CASGRTGGVNYGYTF.